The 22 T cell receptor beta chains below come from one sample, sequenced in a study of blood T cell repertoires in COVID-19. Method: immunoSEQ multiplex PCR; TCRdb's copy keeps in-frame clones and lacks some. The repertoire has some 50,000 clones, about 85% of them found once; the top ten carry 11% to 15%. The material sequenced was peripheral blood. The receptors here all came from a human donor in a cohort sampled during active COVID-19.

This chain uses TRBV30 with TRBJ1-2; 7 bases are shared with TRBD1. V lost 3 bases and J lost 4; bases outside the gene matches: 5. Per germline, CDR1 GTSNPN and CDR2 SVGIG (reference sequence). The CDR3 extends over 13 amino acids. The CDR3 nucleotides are TGTGCCTGGAGCCACACAGGGGTCTATGGCTACACCTTC. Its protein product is CAWSHTGVYGYTF.

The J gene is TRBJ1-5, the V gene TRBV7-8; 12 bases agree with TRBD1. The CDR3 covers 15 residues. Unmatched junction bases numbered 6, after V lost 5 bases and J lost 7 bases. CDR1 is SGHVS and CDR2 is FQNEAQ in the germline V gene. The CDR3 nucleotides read TGTGCCAGCAGCCAGGGACAGGGGGCGATCCAGCCCCAGCATTTT. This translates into CASSQGQGAIQPQHF.

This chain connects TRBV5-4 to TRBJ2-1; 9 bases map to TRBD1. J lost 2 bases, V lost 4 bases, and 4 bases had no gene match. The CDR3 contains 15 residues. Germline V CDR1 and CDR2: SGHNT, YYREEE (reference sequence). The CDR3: CASSIGTGPYNEQFF. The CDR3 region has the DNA TGTGCCAGCAGCATAGGGACAGGGCCCTACAATGAGCAGTTCTTC.

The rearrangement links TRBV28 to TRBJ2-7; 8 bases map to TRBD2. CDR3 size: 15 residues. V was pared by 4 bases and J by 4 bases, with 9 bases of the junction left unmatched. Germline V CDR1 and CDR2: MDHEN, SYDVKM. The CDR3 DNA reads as TGTGCCAGCAGTTCCCCAACTAGCGGAGGTTACGAGCAGTACTTC. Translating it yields CASSSPTSGGYEQYF.

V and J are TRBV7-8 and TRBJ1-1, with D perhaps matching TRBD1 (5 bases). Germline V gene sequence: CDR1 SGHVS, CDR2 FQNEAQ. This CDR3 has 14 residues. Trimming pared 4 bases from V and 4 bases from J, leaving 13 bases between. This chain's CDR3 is CASSSLPGGTEAFF. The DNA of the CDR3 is TGTGCCAGCAGCTCACTCCCGGGGGGCACTGAAGCTTTCTTT.

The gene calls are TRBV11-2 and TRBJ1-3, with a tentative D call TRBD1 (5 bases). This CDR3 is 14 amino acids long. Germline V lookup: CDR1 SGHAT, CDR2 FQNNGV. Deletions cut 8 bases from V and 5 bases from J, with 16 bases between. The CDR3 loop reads CASSLAGGRNTIYF. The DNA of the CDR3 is TGTGCCAGCTCGCTGGCGGGGGGTCGAAACACCATATATTTT.

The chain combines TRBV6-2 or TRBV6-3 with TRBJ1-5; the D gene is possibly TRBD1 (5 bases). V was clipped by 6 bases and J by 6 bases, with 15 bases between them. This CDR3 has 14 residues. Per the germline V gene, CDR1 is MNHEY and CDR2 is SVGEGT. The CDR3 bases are TGTGCCAGCAGCCGGGGGGGGGATCCTCAGCCCCAGCATTTT. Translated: CASSRGGDPQPQHF.

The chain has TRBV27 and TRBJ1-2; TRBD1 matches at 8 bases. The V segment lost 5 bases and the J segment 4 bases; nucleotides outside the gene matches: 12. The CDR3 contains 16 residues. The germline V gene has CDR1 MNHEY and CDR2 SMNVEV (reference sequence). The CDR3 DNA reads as TGTGCCAGCAGTCCTTCCTGGACAGGGTGGATCTATGGCTACACCTTC. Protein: CASSPSWTGWIYGYTF.

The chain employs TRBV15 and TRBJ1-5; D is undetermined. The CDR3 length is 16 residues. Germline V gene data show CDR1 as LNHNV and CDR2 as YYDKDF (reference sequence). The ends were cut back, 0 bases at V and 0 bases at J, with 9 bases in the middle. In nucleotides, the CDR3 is TGTGCCACCAGCAGAGATATCGGGTTTAGCAATCAGCCCCAGCATTTT. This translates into CATSRDIGFSNQPQHF.

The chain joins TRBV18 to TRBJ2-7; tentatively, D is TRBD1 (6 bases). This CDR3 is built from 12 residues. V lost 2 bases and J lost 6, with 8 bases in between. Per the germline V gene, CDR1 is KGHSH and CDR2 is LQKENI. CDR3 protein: CASSPGTSEQYF. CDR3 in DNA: TGTGCCAGCTCACCAGGGACATCCGAGCAGTACTTC.

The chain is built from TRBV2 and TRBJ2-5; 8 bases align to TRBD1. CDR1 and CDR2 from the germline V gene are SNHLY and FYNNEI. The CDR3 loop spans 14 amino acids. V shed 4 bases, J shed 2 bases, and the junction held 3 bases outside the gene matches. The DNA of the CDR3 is TGTGCCAGCAGTGTCACAGGGGGTCAAGAGACCCAGTACTTC. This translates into CASSVTGGQETQYF.

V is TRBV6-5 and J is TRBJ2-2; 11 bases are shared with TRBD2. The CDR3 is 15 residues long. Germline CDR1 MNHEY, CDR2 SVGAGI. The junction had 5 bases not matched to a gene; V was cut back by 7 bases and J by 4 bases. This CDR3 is CASTSGGLGTGELFF. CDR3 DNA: TGTGCCAGCACTAGCGGGGGGTTGGGCACCGGGGAGCTGTTTTTT.

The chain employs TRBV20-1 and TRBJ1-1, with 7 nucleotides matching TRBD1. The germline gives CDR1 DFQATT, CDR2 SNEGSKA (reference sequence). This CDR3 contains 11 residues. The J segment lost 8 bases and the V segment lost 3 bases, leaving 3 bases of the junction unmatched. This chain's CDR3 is CSARETGEAFF. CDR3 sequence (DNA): TGCAGTGCTAGGGAGACAGGGGAAGCTTTCTTT.

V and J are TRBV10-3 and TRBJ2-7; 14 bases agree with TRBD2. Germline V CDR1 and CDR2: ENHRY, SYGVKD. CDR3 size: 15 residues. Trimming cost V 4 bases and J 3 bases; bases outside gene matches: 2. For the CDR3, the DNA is TGTGCCATCAGTGGGACTAGCGGGAGGTTCTACGAGCAGTACTTC. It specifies CAISGTSGRFYEQYF.

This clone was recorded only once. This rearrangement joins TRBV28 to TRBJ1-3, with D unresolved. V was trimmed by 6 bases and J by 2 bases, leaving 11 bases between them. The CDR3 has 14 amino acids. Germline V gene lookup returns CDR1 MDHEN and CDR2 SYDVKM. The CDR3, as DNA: TGTGCCAGCAGGGCGGTGGGAGCTGGAAACACCATATATTTT. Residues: CASRAVGAGNTIYF.

CDR3 DNA sequence: TGTGCCAGCAGCCCGGGACTAGCGGGGGGGAAGGATGAGCAGTTCTTC. Its protein is CASSPGLAGGKDEQFF. V usage is TRBV5-4 and J usage is TRBJ2-1; 16 nucleotides align to TRBD2. CDR1 is SGHNT and CDR2 is YYREEE in the germline V gene (reference sequence). The CDR3 contains 16 residues. The V segment lost 4 bases and the J segment 8 bases; nucleotides outside the gene matches: 6.

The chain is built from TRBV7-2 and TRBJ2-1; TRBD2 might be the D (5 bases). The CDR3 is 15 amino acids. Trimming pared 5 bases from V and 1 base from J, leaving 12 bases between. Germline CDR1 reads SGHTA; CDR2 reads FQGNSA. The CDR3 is CASSRPGESYNEQFF. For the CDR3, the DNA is TGTGCCAGCAGCCGCCCTGGGGAGTCCTACAATGAGCAGTTCTTC. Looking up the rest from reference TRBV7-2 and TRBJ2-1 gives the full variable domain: GAGVSQSPSNKVTEKGKDVELRCDPISGHTALYWYRQSLGQGLEFLIYFQGNSAPDKSGLPSDRFSAERTGGSVSTLTIQRTQQEDSAVYLCASSRPGESYNEQFFGPGTRLTVL.

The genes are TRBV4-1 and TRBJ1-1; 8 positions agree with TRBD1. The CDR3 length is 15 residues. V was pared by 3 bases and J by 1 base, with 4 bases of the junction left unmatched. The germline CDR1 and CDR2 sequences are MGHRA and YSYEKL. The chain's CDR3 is CASSQSDRANTEAFF. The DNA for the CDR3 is TGCGCCAGCAGCCAGTCGGACAGGGCGAACACTGAAGCTTTCTTT.

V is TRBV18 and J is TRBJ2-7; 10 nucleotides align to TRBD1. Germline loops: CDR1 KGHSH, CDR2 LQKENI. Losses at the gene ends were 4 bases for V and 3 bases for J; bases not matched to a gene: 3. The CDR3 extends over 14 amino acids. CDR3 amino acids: CASSLGQGGYEQYF. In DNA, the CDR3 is TGTGCCAGCTCACTAGGACAGGGGGGCTACGAGCAGTACTTC.

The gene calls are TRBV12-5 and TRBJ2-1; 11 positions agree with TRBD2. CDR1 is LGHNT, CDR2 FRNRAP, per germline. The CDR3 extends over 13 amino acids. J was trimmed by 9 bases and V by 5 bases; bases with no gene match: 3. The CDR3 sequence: CASGLAGGGEQFF. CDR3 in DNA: TGTGCTAGTGGTCTAGCGGGAGGTGGTGAGCAGTTCTTC.

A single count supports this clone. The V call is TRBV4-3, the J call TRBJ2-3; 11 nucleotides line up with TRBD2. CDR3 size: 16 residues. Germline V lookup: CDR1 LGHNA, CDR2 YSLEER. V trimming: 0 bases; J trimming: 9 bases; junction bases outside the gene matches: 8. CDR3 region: CASSQDRLAGGGTQYF. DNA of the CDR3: TGCGCCAGCAGCCAAGATCGTCTAGCGGGAGGAGGAACGCAGTATTTT.

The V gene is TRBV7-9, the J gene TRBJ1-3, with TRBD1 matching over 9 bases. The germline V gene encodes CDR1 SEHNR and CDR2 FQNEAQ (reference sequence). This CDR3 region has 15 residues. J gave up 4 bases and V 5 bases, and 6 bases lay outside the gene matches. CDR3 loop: CASSPGTGSGNTIYF. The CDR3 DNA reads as TGTGCCAGCAGCCCCGGGACAGGGTCAGGAAACACCATATATTTT.